Given below is one T cell receptor (beta chain) in context. This entry comes from a study of blood T cell repertoires in COVID-19. The germline V and J ends were trimmed by 6 bases and 8 bases, with 19 bases remaining between them. This CDR3 contains 15 residues. Germline lookup yields CDR1 KGHSH and CDR2 LQKENI. The assay was immunoSEQ multiplex PCR, and TCRdb's table has in-frame clones only and misses some. The sample has 200,000 to 250,000 clones; about 88% are singletons. This chain uses TRBV18 with TRBJ2-2; D gene unclear. This clonotype originated in a man aged 50 to 60 with COVID-19, enrolled during active disease. Source material: peripheral blood. The CDR3 loop is CASSPERLSSGELFF. The CDR3 DNA follows: TGTGCCAGCTCGCCTGAACGCCTGAGTTCTGGGGAGCTGTTTTTT.